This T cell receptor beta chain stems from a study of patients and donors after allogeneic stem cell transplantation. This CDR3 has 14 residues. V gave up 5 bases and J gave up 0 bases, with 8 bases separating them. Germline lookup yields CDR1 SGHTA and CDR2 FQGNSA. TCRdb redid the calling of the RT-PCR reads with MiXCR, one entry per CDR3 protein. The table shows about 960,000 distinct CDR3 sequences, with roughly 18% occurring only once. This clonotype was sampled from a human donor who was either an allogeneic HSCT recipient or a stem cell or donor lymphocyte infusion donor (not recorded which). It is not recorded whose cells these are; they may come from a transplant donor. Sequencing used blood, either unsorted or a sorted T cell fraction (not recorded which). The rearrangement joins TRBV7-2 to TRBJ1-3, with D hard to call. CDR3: CASSHSDSGNTIYF. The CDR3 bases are TGTGCCAGCAGCCACAGCGACTCTGGAAACACCATATATTTT.